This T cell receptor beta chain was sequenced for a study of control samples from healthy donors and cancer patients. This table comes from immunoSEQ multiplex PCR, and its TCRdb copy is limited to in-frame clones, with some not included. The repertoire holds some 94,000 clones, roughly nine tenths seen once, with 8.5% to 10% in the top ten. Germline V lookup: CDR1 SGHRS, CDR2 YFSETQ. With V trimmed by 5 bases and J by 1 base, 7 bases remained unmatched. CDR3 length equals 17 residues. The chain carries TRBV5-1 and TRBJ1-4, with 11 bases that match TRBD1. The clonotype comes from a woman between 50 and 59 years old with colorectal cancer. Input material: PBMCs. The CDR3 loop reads CASSLTGQGGTNEKLFF. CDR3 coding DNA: TGCGCCAGCAGTTTAACGGGACAGGGGGGAACTAATGAAAAACTGTTTTTT.